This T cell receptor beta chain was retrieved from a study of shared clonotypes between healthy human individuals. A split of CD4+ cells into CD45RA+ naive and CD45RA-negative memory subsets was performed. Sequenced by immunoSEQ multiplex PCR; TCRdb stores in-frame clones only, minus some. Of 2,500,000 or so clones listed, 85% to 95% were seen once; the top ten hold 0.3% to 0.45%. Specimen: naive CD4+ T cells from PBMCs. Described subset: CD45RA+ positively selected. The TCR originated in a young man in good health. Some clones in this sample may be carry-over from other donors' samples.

The DNA of the CDR3 is TGTGCCAGCAGTGGCCGAGGGGCCCAAAGCACAGATACGCAGTATTTT. It yields the protein CASSGRGAQSTDTQYF. The rearrangement joins TRBV5-4 to TRBJ2-3; D tentatively fits TRBD1 or TRBD2 (5 bases each). CDR1 SGHNT and CDR2 YYREEE come from the germline V gene (reference sequence). The germline V and J ends were trimmed by 5 bases and 0 bases, with 16 bases remaining between them. This CDR3 comprises 16 residues.